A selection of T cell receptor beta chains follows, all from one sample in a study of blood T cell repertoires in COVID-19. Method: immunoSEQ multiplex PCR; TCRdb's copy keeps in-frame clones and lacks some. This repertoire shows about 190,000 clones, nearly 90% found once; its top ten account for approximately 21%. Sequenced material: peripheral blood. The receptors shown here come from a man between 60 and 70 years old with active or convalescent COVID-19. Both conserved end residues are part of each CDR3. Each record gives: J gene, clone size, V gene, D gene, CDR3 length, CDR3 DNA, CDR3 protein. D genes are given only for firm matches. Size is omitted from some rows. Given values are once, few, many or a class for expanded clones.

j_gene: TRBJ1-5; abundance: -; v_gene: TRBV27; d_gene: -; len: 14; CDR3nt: TGTGCCAGCAAGGAGGGAAGTGGCAATCAGCCCCAGCATTTT; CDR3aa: CASKEGSGNQPQHF
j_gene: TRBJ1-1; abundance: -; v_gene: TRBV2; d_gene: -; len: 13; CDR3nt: TGTGCCAGCAGCTTGCAGAGGGAGACTGAAGCTTTCTTT; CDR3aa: CASSLQRETEAFF
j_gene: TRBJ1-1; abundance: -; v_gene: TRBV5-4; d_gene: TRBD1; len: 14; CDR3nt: TGTGCCAGCAGCTTGACAGGGGGGAACACTGAAGCTTTCTTT; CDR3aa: CASSLTGGNTEAFF
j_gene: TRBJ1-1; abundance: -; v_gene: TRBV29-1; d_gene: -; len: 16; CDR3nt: TGCAGCGTTGCCCAGGAGAGGACAGATGCGAACACTGAAGCTTTCTTT; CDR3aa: CSVAQERTDANTEAFF
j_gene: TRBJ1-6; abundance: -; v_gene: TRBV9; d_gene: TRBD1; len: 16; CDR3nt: TGTGCCAACCGTGGGACAGGGATGGTGTGGAATTCACCCCTCCACTTT; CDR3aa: CANRGTGMVWNSPLHF
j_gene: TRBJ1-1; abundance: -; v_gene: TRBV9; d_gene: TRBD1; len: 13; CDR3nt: TGTGCCAGCGGACAGGGGTCGAACACTGAAGCTTTCTTT; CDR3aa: CASGQGSNTEAFF
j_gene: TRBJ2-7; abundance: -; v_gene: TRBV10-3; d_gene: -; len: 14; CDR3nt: TGTGCCTCGGGGGTTGAGAGTCGTACGGTCGAGCAGTACTTC; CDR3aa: CASGVESRTVEQYF
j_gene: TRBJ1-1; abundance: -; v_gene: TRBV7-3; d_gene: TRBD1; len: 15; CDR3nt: TGTGCCAGCAGCTTAAGTGGGACAGGGTATACTGAAGCTTTCTTT; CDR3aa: CASSLSGTGYTEAFF
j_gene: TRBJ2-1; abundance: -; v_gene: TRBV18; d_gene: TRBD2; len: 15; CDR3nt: TGTGCCAGCTCACCCGGACTAGCAAAAGGGAATGAGCAGTTCTTC; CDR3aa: CASSPGLAKGNEQFF
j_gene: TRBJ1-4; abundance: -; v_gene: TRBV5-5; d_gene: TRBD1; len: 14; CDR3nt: TGTGCCAGCAGAGGACAGGGGACTAATGAAAAACTGTTTTTT; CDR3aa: CASRGQGTNEKLFF
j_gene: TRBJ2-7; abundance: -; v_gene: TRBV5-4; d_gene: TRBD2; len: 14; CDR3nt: TGTGCCAGCAGCTTGGGACTAGCTGCGTCCGAGCAGTACTTC; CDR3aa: CASSLGLAASEQYF
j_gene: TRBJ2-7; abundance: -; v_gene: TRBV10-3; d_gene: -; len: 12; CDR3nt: TGTGCCATTGGGGGGAGGGACAACGAGCAGTACTTC; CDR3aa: CAIGGRDNEQYF
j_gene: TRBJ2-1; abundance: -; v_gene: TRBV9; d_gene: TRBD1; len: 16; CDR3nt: TGTGCCAGCAGCGTTACAGGGGGCTTTTTTTACAATGAGCAGTTCTTC; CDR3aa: CASSVTGGFFYNEQFF
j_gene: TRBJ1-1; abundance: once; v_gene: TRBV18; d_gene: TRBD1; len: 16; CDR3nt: TGTGCCAGCTCGAAGCTTCCGGGACAGGGTGCGTCTGAAGCTTTCTTT; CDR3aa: CASSKLPGQGASEAFF
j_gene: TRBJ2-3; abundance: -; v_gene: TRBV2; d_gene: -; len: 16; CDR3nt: TGTGCCAGCAGTGACGTGGGACTCGTGGGGGGAGATACGCAGTATTTT; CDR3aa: CASSDVGLVGGDTQYF
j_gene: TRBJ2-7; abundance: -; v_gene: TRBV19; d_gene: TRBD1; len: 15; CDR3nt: TGTGCCAGTAGTATAGCGTGGGACAGGGGGCACGAGCAGTACTTC; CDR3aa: CASSIAWDRGHEQYF
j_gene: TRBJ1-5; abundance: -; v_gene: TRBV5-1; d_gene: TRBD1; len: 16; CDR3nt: TGCGCCAGCAGCTTGGGACCAGGGGGGAGCAATCAGCCCCAGCATTTT; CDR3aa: CASSLGPGGSNQPQHF